Listed below are T cell receptor beta chains from one sample, sequenced in a study of breast tumors, draining lymph nodes, adjacent tissues. One entry per CDR3 protein, called by TCRdb with MiXCR from the multiplex PCR reads. The sample yields under 85,000 distinct CDR3 sequences, approximately 19% seen once. Material: axillary lymph node tissue. Receptor source: a female donor with breast cancer. Some clones in this sample may be carry-over from other donors' samples. Both conserved end residues are part of each CDR3. The D gene is left open where the match is weak. Not every row has a clone size; where given, it reads once, few, many or a size class.

TRBJ2-7	many	-	TRBV19	TGTGCCAGTAGTGAGGCCTTTCAGGCTGCCGAGCAGTACTTC	CASSEAFQAAEQYF
TRBJ2-1	many	-	TRBV7-3	TGTGCCAGCAGCTTAAACCCAAGGGGGAGCCCCTACAATGAGCAGTTCTTC	CASSLNPRGSPYNEQFF
TRBJ1-4	many	TRBD1	TRBV4-3	TGCGCCAGCAGCCATCTTAAATCGTGGGGGACAGGGGTAGAAAAACTGTTTTTT	CASSHLKSWGTGVEKLFF
TRBJ2-7	many	TRBD2	TRBV12-3/TRBV12-4	TGTGCCAGCAGTTTAGGACTAGCGGGAGCGGGCGAGCAGTACTTC	CASSLGLAGAGEQYF
TRBJ1-6	many	-	TRBV12-3/TRBV12-4	TGTGCCAGCAGCGAACAGACAGGCTTTAATTCACCCCTCCACTTT	CASSEQTGFNSPLHF
TRBJ2-1	many	TRBD2	TRBV15	TGTGCCACCAGCATCGCTAGCGGCTATGAGCAGTTCTTC	CATSIASGYEQFF
TRBJ1-2	few	TRBD1	TRBV6-1	TGTGCCAGCAGGACAGGGGAAAACGGCTACACCTTC	CASRTGENGYTF
TRBJ2-5	-	TRBD2	TRBV14	TGTGCCAGCAGACCACTAGCGGCCCGAGGGACCCAGTACTTC	CASRPLAARGTQYF
TRBJ2-3	once	-	TRBV20-1	TGCAGTGCTATGTCCGGGGTAAGGGCCACAGATACGCAGTATTTC	CSAMSGVRATDTQYF
TRBJ2-4	-	-	TRBV6-2/TRBV6-3	TGTGCCAGCAAACCCCCCGGGGCCGCGCGGAACATTCAGTACTTC	CASKPPGAARNIQYF
TRBJ1-5	-	-	TRBV18	TGTGCCAGCTCGCAGACAGGCGTCAAGGATCAGCCCCAGCATTTT	CASSQTGVKDQPQHF
TRBJ2-2	many	TRBD2	TRBV2	TGTGCCAGCAGTGAAGGGCTAGCGGGGCCGAACACCGGGGAGCTGTTTTTT	CASSEGLAGPNTGELFF
TRBJ2-7	many	-	TRBV28	TGTGCCAGCAGTTTGGGCAGGGCAACCTACGAGCAGTACTTC	CASSLGRATYEQYF
TRBJ1-3	-	-	TRBV19	TGTGCCAGTAGTACACAGGGAAACACCATATATTTT	CASSTQGNTIYF
TRBJ1-5	few	-	TRBV28	TGTGCCATCTCAGGGGATAGCAATCAGCCCCAGCATTTT	CAISGDSNQPQHF
TRBJ2-7	many	TRBD1	TRBV4-3	TGCGCCAGCAGCCAAGAATGGAGGGACAGGTCCTACGAGCAGTACTTC	CASSQEWRDRSYEQYF
TRBJ1-2	many	TRBD1	TRBV15	TGTGCCACCAGCAGAGGACAGGGGGCGAGGGATGGCTACACCTTC	CATSRGQGARDGYTF
TRBJ2-5	once	TRBD2	TRBV28	TGTGCCAGCAGCCAAGGACTAGCGGGGTGGGAGACCCAGTACTTC	CASSQGLAGWETQYF
TRBJ2-1	many	TRBD2	TRBV7-2	TGTGCCAGCAGCTCAACTAGCGGGAGGTACAATGAGCAGTTCTTC	CASSSTSGRYNEQFF
TRBJ1-6	many	-	TRBV20-1	TGCAGTGCTAGAGTATCCAGTGGTAATTCACCCCTCCACTTT	CSARVSSGNSPLHF
TRBJ2-4	many	-	TRBV4-2	TGTGCCAGCAGCCAAGATTTAACGGGAGCCAAAAACATTCAGTACTTC	CASSQDLTGAKNIQYF
TRBJ1-4	many	-	TRBV3-1	TGTGCCAGCAGCTCCCATGGGGAAAAACTGTTTTTT	CASSSHGEKLFF